This T cell receptor beta chain was identified during a study of identical twins. This clonotype was observed a few times. The antigen remains unidentified. Study-level points and caveats: Carriage of fewer insertions was seen in abundant cord blood beta clonotypes, whereas memory repertoires showed none.

This CDR3 is built from 14 residues. Deletions cut 0 bases from V and 3 bases from J, with 11 bases between. Germline V gives CDR1 DFQATT, CDR2 SNEGSKA (reference sequence). All donors comprised healthy Caucasians. MiXCR, run by TCRdb on the 5' RACE reads, gives a single entry per CDR3 protein. The table includes about 1.7 million distinct CDR3 sequences, under 35% detected once. Sequencing was done on a sample of cord blood. The J gene is TRBJ1-1, the V gene TRBV20-1; D might be TRBD1 (6 bases). The receptor was isolated from a newborn girl in good health. Here the CDR3 DNA reads TGCAGTGCTAGAGATGGGGCAGGGGACACTGAAGCTTTCTTT. This codes for CSARDGAGDTEAFF.